The entry below gives a single T cell receptor (beta chain) sequence along with its context. As yet, its antigen is unknown. This record belongs to a study of CD8 T cells in Susac syndrome. Notes on the study in general: Clonal expansion involving Susac CD8+ cells peaked in TEMRA cells and active patients.

Germline CDR1 is LGHDT and CDR2 is YNNKEL (reference sequence). V was pared by 1 base and J by 1 base, with 13 bases between. The CDR3 totals 16 residues. RNA in amounts of about 0.5 to 1 ug was reverse transcribed with random hexamers. TCRdb called the immunoSEQ multiplex PCR reads again in MiXCR, with one record for every CDR3 protein. The table records around 130,000 distinct CDR3 sequences, over 90% of them present only once. Both CD4+ and CD8+ T cells were negatively isolated, and TEMRA cells underwent FACS enrichment. The chain recombines TRBV3-1 with TRBJ1-2; no definite D call. Sequenced: CD8+ T cells from PBMCs. The TCR sequence derives from a human donor with Susac syndrome. CDR3 in DNA: TGTGCCAGCAGCCAAGCCGCTGGACGGATTAACTATGGCTACACCTTC. It translates to CASSQAAGRINYGYTF.